This T cell receptor (beta chain) was found in a study of blood T cells in healthy people across ages. Whole-study results and caveats: The study found TCR beta diversity correlated strongly with naive T cell percentage. It was held that diversity estimates obtained from one million T cells represented underestimates.

V was cut by 0 bases and J by 2 bases, with 9 bases left in between. CDR3 length: 15 amino acids. Germline CDR1 is SGHRS and CDR2 is YFSETQ. Concerning this clonotype: Its cognate antigen is unknown.

Together with a sample-barcoded 5' primer, a J-beta primer mix was included in a second PCR lasting about 6 to 11 cycles. TCRdb recomputed calls from the 5' RACE reads with MiXCR, one row per CDR3 protein. This table holds hundreds of thousands of distinct CDR3 sequences, 55% to 65% found once. Each donor supplied ten milliliters of peripheral blood. J is TRBJ2-1 and V is TRBV5-1; D remains ambiguous. The TCR was taken from a man aged 30 to 45 in good health. Sequenced material: blood. This chain's CDR3 is CASSLEGPTYNEQFF. The CDR3 DNA reads TGCGCCAGCAGCTTGGAAGGTCCAACCTACAATGAGCAGTTCTTC.